A selection of T cell receptor beta chains follows, all from one sample in a study of cytomegalovirus exposure and HLA in healthy donors. The protocol was immunoSEQ multiplex PCR, while the TCRdb copy is restricted to in-frame clones and leaves out a portion. The sample carries roughly 130,000 clones, 70% to 80% recorded once. Input material: PBMCs. All receptors come from a female donor in good health and CMV-seronegative. Each CDR3 is given with its conserved first and last residue. The D gene is left open where the match is weak. Not every row has a clone size; where given, it reads once, few, many or a size class.

>medium-sized|TRBJ1-1|NA|TRBV28
TGTGCCAGCAGTTTATTGGTCCGGGAGGAAGCTTTCTTT
CASSLLVREEAFF
>NA|TRBJ2-3|TRBD2|TRBV5-1
TGCGCCAGCAGCTTTAGCGGGACTAGCGGAAAATGGGCAGATACGCAGTATTTT
CASSFSGTSGKWADTQYF
>NA|TRBJ2-1|TRBD2|TRBV27
TGTGCCAGCAGACTGGCTGGGACTAGCGCTAACAATGAGCAGTTCTTC
CASRLAGTSANNEQFF
>few|TRBJ2-7|TRBD2|TRBV11-2
TGTGCCAGCAGCTTGACTAGCGGGAGTAGGTACGAGCAGTACTTC
CASSLTSGSRYEQYF
>NA|TRBJ2-5|TRBD1|TRBV5-1
TGCGCCAGCAGCCTTGACAGGGGGGGAGAGACCCAGTACTTC
CASSLDRGGETQYF
>few|TRBJ1-1|TRBD1|TRBV27
TGTGCCAGCAGCCATGCGGGACAGGGAAATAAAGAAGCTTTCTTT
CASSHAGQGNKEAFF
>few|TRBJ2-2|TRBD1|TRBV7-9
TGTGCCAGCAGCGGGACAGGGGGGAACACCGGGGAGCTGTTTTTT
CASSGTGGNTGELFF
>NA|TRBJ1-2|NA|TRBV25-1
TGTGCCAGCAGGGGAGGGGGCTATGGCTACACCTTC
CASRGGGYGYTF
>once|TRBJ2-5|NA|TRBV5-1
TGCGCCAGCAGCTCCTACAGCACTCAAGAGACCCAGTACTTC
CASSSYSTQETQYF
>NA|TRBJ2-7|NA|TRBV4-3
TGCGCCAGCAGCTACTCCGAGAATGGGGAGGCCTACGAGCAGTACTTC
CASSYSENGEAYEQYF
>NA|TRBJ2-2|TRBD2|TRBV7-8
TGTGCCAGCAGCTTCCTCCCCGGGGGGACCGGGGAGCTGTTTTTT
CASSFLPGGTGELFF
>NA|TRBJ1-6|TRBD1|TRBV27
TGTGCCAGCAGTTTAGAGACAGGGAATTCACCCCTCCACTTT
CASSLETGNSPLHF
>NA|TRBJ2-7|NA|TRBV25-1
TGTGCCAGCAGGAAAGCGGGGTCAGGGGACGAGCAGTACTTC
CASRKAGSGDEQYF
>NA|TRBJ1-5|NA|TRBV19
TGTGCCAGTTCTTTTGGCCCTTATAGCAATCAGCCCCAGCATTTT
CASSFGPYSNQPQHF
>once|TRBJ1-6|NA|TRBV6-4
TGTGCCAGCAGGGGGGGGAAGGCACCCCTCCACTTT
CASRGGKAPLHF
>NA|TRBJ2-1|TRBD2|TRBV7-9
TGTGCCAGCATCCCTGGACTAGCCAAGAAATCAAATGAGCAGTTCTTC
CASIPGLAKKSNEQFF
>few|TRBJ2-6|NA|TRBV28
TGTGCCAGCAGCACTGGGGCCAACGTCCTGACTTTC
CASSTGANVLTF
>NA|TRBJ2-2|TRBD1|TRBV10-3
TGTGCCATCAGGGGACAGCTGGCGGTCGGGGAGCTGTTTTTT
CAIRGQLAVGELFF
>NA|TRBJ2-2|NA|TRBV14
TGTGCCAGCAGCCAAGCCGCCAGCACCGGGGAGCTGTTTTTT
CASSQAASTGELFF
>NA|TRBJ2-4|TRBD2|TRBV7-9
TGTGCCAGCAGCCTTACCGGGACTAGCGGCCCCGACATTCAGTACTTC
CASSLTGTSGPDIQYF
>NA|TRBJ1-3|NA|TRBV4-1
TGCGCCAGCAGCCGACTCCAGGGGTCTGGAAACACCATATATTTT
CASSRLQGSGNTIYF
>NA|TRBJ1-2|TRBD1|TRBV19
TGTGCCAGTAGTATCCGACAGGGTAAGGGTGGCTACACCTTC
CASSIRQGKGGYTF
>NA|TRBJ1-1|TRBD1|TRBV12-5
TGTGCTAGTGGTTTGGAACAACAGGGGGACACTGAAGCTTTCTTT
CASGLEQQGDTEAFF
>NA|TRBJ1-1|NA|TRBV7-2
TGTGCCAGCAGCTTAGAGGCGGGGGTGGGCACTGAAGCTTTCTTT
CASSLEAGVGTEAFF
>NA|TRBJ2-2|TRBD2|TRBV10-3
TGTGCCACACAACTAGCGGGGGCGTCCGGGGAGCTGTTTTTT
CATQLAGASGELFF
>NA|TRBJ2-1|TRBD2|TRBV10-3
TGTGCCACTACCGGGACTAGCGGGAGTGGGGAGCAGTTCTTC
CATTGTSGSGEQFF
>once|TRBJ1-2|NA|TRBV20-1
TGCAGTGCCGGTGACACCCGCGACACCTTC
CSAGDTRDTF
>NA|TRBJ2-5|TRBD2|TRBV29-1
TGCAGCGTTGAAGATTTGGGGGGGGAGACCCAGTACTTC
CSVEDLGGETQYF